The present TCR beta chain was sequenced within a study of OX40 agonist ivuxolimab in advanced cancers. Regarding the research as a whole: The costimulatory receptor OX40 (CD134) was targeted by ivuxolimab, a fully human IgG2 agonistic monoclonal antibody. Intravenous ivuxolimab was administered to patients every 2 weeks at six dose levels: 0.01, 0.1, 0.3, 1.5, 3 and 10 mg/kg. Among the roughly 50 dose-escalation patients, around 20 had hepatocellular carcinoma, 15 or so melanoma, 9 renal cell carcinoma and 9 head and neck cancer. A male proportion of 82.7% and a mean age of 60 years, ranging from about 23 to 90, were recorded for the dose-escalation cohort. Prior anti-PD-1, anti-PD-L1 or anti-CTLA-4 therapy was permitted, and checkpoint inhibitors had been received by about 36% of dose-escalation patients. Partial responses occurred in three dose-escalation patients: two with cutaneous melanoma and one with hepatocellular carcinoma. The point of sequencing TCRbeta in the periphery was to test whether ivuxolimab changed TCR sequence diversity and drove clonal T-cell expansion. The monotherapy dose-escalation portion (N ≈ 56 patients) of the phase I ivuxolimab trial is reported in the paper.

The trial excluded patients who had a history of autoimmune disease or were on systemic immunosuppression. Peripheral blood for TCR sequencing was collected from all dose cohorts at baseline, on cycle 4 day 1, and on cycle 7 day 1. The samples were drawn from a first-in-human, open-label, multicenter phase I dose-escalation trial of ivuxolimab. Adults with locally advanced or metastatic head and neck squamous cell, hepatocellular, melanoma or renal cell carcinoma were enrolled in the trial. CD4+ and CD8+ T cells were sorted separately from peripheral blood before TCR sequencing. Paper-wide results and their limitations: At doses of 0.1 to 3.0 mg/kg, clonal expansion of both CD4+ and CD8+ blood T cells was observed from baseline to week 6. The antigen specificity of the peripheral T cells that underwent clonal expansion was not determined. After ivuxolimab, expanded clones were on average more numerous among CD8+ T cells than among CD4+ T cells. In the 0.1-3.0 mg/kg groups, partial responders were among the patients with the lowest normalized peripheral clonal expansion, particularly in CD8+ T cells. Low levels of normalized T-cell clonal expansion were also shown by some nonresponding patients.

Genomic DNA was isolated from the sorted cells so that the TCRbeta CDR3 region could be sequenced. The immunoSEQ Assay was used for sequencing of TCRbeta CDR3 regions. TCRdb mirrors the immuneACCESS table, restricted to in-frame sequences. Some clones are absent from its copies; in checked studies, under half trace to an unresolved V gene, and the reason for the others is unknown. For this sample the table gives some 97,000 clones, of which nearly 90% were detected only once. The top ten hold just over 0.15% of the sample. The germline V and J ends show losses of 1 base and 3 bases respectively, and no gene match explains 2 bases of the junction. CDR1 and CDR2 were assigned from the germline V gene (reference sequence) as SEHNR and FQNEAQ. The CDR3 measures 14 amino acids from cysteine to phenylalanine. Only CDR3 DNA remains: 42 bases, in frame from the first base. Comments on this clone: Its target antigen remains unknown. No much larger clone is present one base from it, and per-base qualities are unavailable. Within the sample, other DNA sequences also encode this same CDR3.

The receptor comes from an adult with an advanced solid tumor such as melanoma, head and neck, liver or kidney cancer. The sequence links TRBV7-9 to TRBJ2-5, with TRBD2 identical over 7 junction bases. This specimen was CD4+ or CD8+ T cells sorted from blood, taken in a trial of the OX40 agonist ivuxolimab. DNA sequence: TGTGCCAGCAGCTTAGGACTAGCAGAAGAGACCCAGTACTTC. Its protein product is CASSLGLAEETQYF. The CDR3, completed at both ends by the reference TRBV7-9 and TRBJ2-5 genes, gives the full variable domain DTGVSQNPRHKITKRGQNVTFRCDPISEHNRLYWYRQTLGQGPEFLTYFQNEAQLEKSRLLSDRFSAERPKGSFSTLEIQRTEQGDSAMYLCASSLGLAEETQYFGPGTRLLVL.